The TCR beta chain described here comes from a study of OX40 agonist ivuxolimab in advanced cancers. The overall study: The patients received ivuxolimab by intravenous route every 2 weeks at 0.01 to 10 mg/kg. Partial responses were recorded for three patients, including one with hepatocellular carcinoma and two with cutaneous melanoma. Past anti-PD-1, anti-PD-L1 or anti-CTLA-4 therapy was accepted, and roughly 37% had received some.

TCRdb's copy holds only in-frame clones and misses some; the assay was immunoSEQ multiplex PCR. Of around 67,000 clones listed, 84% are singletons. Looked up from germline, CDR1 is MDHEN and CDR2 is SYDVKM. Between the trimmed V and J ends, which lost 6 bases and 0 bases, there was a span of 10 bases. This CDR3 comprises 14 residues. Whole-study results and caveats: Doses of 0.1 to 3.0 mg/kg were accompanied by clonal expansion of CD4+ and CD8+ blood T cells by week 6.

About this clone: No antigen is known for it.

The TCR originated in an adult with an advanced solid tumor such as melanoma, head and neck, liver or kidney cancer. Here the sequenced sample was CD4+ or CD8+ T cells sorted from blood, taken in a trial of the OX40 agonist ivuxolimab. V and J are TRBV28 and TRBJ2-3; weak D call: TRBD1 (5 bases). The CDR3 nucleotides read TGTGCCAGCAGGTACAGGCAAAGCACAGATACGCAGTATTTT. This gives the protein CASRYRQSTDTQYF.